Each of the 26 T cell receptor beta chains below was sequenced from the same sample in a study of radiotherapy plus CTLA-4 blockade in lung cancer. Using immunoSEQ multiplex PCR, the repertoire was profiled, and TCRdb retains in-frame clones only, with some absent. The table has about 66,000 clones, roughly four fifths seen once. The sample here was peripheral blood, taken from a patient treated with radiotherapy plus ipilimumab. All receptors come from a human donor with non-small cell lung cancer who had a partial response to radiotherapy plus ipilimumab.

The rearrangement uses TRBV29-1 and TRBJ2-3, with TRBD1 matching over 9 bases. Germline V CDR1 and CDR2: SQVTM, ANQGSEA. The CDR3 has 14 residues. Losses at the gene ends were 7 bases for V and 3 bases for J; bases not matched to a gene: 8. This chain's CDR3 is CSALDRGLTDTQYF. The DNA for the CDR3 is TGCAGCGCTCTCGACAGGGGGTTGACAGATACGCAGTATTTT.

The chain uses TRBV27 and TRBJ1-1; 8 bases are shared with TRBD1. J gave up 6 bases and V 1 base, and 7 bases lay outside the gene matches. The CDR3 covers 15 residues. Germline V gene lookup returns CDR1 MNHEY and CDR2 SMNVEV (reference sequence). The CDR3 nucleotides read TGTGCCAGCAGTTTATTACCAGGGGGCGGTTCTGAAGCTTTCTTT. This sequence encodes CASSLLPGGGSEAFF.

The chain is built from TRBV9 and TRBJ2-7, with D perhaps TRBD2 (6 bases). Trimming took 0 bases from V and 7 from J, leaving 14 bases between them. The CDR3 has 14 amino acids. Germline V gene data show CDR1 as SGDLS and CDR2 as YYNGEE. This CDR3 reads CASSVASLAREQYF. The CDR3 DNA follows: TGTGCCAGCAGCGTAGCTAGTCTAGCGCGGGAGCAGTACTTC.

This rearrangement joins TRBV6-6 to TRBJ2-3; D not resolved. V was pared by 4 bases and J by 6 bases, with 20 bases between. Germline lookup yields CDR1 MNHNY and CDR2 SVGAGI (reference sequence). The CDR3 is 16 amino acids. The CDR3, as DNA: TGTGCCAGCAGTTCACACCGACGTTTCCAGGCGGATACGCAGTATTTT. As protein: CASSSHRRFQADTQYF.

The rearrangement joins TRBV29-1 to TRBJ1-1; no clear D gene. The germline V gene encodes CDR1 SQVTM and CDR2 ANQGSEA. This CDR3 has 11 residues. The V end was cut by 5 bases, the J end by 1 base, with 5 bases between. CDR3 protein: CSVSRNTEAFF. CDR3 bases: TGCAGCGTTTCTAGGAACACTGAAGCTTTCTTT.

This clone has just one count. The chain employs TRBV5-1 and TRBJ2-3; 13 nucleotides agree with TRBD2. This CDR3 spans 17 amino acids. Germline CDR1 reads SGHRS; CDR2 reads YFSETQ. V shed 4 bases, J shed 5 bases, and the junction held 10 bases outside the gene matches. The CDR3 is CASSPGTSGKAVDTQYF. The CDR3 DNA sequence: TGCGCCAGCAGCCCCGGGACTAGCGGGAAGGCTGTAGATACGCAGTATTTT.

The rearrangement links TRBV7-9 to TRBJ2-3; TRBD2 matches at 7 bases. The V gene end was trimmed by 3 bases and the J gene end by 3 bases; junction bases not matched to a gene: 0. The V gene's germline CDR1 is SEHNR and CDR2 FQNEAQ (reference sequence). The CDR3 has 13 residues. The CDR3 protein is CASSFGGTDTQYF. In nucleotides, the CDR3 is TGTGCCAGCAGCTTCGGGGGGACAGATACGCAGTATTTT.

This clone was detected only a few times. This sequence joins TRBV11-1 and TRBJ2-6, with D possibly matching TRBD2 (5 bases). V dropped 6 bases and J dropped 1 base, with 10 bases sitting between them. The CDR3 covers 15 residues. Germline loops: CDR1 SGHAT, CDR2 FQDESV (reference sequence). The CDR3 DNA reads TGTGCCAGCAGGGAAACGGGGTCTGGGGCCAACGTCCTGACTTTC. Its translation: CASRETGSGANVLTF.

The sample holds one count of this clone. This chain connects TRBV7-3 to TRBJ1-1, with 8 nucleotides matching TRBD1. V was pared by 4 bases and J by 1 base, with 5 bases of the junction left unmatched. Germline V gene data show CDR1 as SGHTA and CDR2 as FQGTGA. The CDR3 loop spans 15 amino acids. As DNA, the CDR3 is TGTGCCAGCAGCTCCTATGGGACAGGGAACACTGAAGCTTTCTTT. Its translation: CASSSYGTGNTEAFF.

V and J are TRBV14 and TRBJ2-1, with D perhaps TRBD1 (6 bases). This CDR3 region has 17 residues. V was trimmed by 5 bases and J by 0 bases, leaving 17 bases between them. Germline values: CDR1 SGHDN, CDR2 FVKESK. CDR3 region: CASSFWTARSSYNEQFF. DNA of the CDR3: TGTGCCAGCAGCTTCTGGACAGCAAGGTCCTCCTACAATGAGCAGTTCTTC.

The CDR3, as DNA: TGCGCCAGCTCCGGCGCAGCGGGGAACACCGGGGAGCTGTTTTTT. This gives the protein CASSGAAGNTGELFF. This rearrangement joins TRBV5-1 to TRBJ2-2; a weak D match, TRBD2 (6 bases). The germline V gene has CDR1 SGHRS and CDR2 YFSETQ. The CDR3 is 15 amino acids. V lost 7 bases and J 1 base, leaving 14 bases between the germline ends.

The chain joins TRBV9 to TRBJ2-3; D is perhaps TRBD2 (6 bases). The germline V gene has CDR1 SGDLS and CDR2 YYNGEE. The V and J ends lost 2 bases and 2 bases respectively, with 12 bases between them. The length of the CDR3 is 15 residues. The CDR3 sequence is CASSVGGGITDTQYF. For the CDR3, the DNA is TGTGCCAGCAGCGTCGGAGGCGGGATCACAGATACGCAGTATTTT.

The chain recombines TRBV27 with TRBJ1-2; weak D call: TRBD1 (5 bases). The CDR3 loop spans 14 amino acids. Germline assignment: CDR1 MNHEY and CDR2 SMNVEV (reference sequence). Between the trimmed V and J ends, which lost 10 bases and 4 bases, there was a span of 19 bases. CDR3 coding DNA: TGTGCCACCACACCGCGGGGCAGTACCTATGGCTACACCTTC. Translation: CATTPRGSTYGYTF.

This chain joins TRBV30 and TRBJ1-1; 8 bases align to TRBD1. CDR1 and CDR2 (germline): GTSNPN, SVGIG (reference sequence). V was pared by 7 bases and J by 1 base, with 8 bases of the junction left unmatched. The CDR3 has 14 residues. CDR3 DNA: TGTGCCTCCGGATCCAGGGGGCGGAACACTGAAGCTTTCTTT. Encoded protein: CASGSRGRNTEAFF.

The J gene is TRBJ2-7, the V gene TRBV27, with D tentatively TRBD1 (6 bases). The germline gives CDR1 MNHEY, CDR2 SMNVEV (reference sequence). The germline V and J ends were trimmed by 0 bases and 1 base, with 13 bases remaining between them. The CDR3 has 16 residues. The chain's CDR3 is CASSLSPGAASYEQYF. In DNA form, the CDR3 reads TGTGCCAGCAGTTTATCACCAGGGGCGGCTTCCTACGAGCAGTACTTC.

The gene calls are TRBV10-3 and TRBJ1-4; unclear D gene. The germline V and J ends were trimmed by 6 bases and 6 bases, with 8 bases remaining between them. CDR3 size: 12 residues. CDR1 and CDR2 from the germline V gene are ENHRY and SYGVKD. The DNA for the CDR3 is TGTGCCATCAGATCGCAGGATGAAAAACTGTTTTTT. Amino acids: CAIRSQDEKLFF.

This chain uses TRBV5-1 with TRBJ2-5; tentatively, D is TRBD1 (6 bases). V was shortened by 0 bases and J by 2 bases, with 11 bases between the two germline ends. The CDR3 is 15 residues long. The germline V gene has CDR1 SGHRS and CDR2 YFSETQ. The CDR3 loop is CASSLAQGTQETQYF. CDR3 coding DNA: TGCGCCAGCAGCTTGGCACAGGGCACTCAAGAGACCCAGTACTTC.

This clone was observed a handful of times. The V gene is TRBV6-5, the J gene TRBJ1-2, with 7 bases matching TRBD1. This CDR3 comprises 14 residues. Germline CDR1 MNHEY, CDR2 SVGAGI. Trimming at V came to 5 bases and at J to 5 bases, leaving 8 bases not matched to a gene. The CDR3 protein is CASSRRQGEYGYTF. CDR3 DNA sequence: TGTGCCAGCAGTCGACGACAGGGAGAATATGGCTACACCTTC.

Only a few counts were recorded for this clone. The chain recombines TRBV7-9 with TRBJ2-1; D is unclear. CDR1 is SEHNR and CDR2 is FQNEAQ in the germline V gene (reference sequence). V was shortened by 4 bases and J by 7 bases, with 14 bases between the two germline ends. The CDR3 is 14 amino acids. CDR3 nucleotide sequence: TGTGCCAGCAGCTCCGCGTTTCGCTGGAATGAGCAGTTCTTC. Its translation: CASSSAFRWNEQFF.

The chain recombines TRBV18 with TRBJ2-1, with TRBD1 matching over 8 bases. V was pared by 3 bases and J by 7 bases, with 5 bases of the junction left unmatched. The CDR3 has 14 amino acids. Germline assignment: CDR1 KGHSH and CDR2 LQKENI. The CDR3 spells CASSPRTGRNEQFF. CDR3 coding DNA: TGTGCCAGCTCACCGCGGACAGGGAGGAATGAGCAGTTCTTC.

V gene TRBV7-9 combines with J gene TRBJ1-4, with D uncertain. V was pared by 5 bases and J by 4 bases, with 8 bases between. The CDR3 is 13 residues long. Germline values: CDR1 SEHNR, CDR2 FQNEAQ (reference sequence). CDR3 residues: CASSQNSNEKLFF. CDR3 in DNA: TGTGCCAGCAGCCAAAACAGTAATGAAAAACTGTTTTTT.

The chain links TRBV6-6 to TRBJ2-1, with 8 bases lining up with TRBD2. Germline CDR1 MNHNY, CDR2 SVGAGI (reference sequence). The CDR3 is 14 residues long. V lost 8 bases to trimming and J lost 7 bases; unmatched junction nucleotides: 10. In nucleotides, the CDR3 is TGTGCCAGCGTCACGGGAGGGCCCGAAAATGAGCAGTTCTTC. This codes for CASVTGGPENEQFF.

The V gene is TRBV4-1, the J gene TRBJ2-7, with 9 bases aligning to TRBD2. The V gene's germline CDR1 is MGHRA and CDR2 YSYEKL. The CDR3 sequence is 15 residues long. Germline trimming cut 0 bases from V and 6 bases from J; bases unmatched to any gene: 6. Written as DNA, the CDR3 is TGCGCCAGCAGCCAAGATTTAGCGGGAGTCGGCGAGCAGTACTTC. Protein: CASSQDLAGVGEQYF.

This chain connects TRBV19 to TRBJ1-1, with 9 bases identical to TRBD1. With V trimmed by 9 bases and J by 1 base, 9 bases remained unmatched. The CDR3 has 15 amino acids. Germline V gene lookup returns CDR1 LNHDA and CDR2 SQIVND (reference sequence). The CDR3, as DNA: TGTGCCAGCTACAACAGGGGGCAATGGAACACTGAAGCTTTCTTT. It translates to CASYNRGQWNTEAFF.

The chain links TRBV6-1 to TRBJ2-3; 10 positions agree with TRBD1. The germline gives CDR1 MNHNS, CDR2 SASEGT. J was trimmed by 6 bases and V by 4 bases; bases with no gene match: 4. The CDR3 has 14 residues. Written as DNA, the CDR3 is TGTGCCAGCAGTGGACAGGGGGCCCTGGATACGCAGTATTTT. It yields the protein CASSGQGALDTQYF.

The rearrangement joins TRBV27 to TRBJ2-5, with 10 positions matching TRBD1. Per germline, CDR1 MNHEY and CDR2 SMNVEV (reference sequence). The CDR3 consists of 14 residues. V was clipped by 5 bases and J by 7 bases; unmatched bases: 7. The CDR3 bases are TGTGCCAGCAGTACGACAGGGGGCGCGGGGACCCAGTACTTC. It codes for CASSTTGGAGTQYF.